These T cell receptor beta chains were read from a single sample in a study of shared clonotypes between healthy human individuals. Sequenced by immunoSEQ multiplex PCR; TCRdb stores in-frame clones only, minus some. The sample includes roughly 890,000 clones, 85% to 95% of them seen just once. The sequenced sample was naive CD8+ T cells sorted from blood. These receptors came from a man aged 25 to 40 in good health. The CDR3 runs from the conserved cysteine through the conserved F or W. Fields, in order: J gene, V gene, clone size, D gene, CDR3 DNA, CDR3 protein. D genes are given only for firm matches. Expanded clones get a size class; other rows say once, few or many, or leave the size out.

j_gene: TRBJ2-2; v_gene: TRBV11-2; abundance: NA; d_gene: TRBD2; CDR3nt: TGTGCCAGCAGCTACGGAGGGAGGGCGGACACCGGGGAGCTGTTTTTT; CDR3aa: CASSYGGRADTGELFF
j_gene: TRBJ2-1; v_gene: TRBV29-1; abundance: NA; d_gene: NA; CDR3nt: TGCAGCGTTGCTGTCGGGACAAGCGAAATTTTCAATGAGCAGTTCTTC; CDR3aa: CSVAVGTSEIFNEQFF
j_gene: TRBJ2-5; v_gene: TRBV10-1; abundance: NA; d_gene: NA; CDR3nt: TGCGCCAGCAGTGAGTATGGCGAAGGGACCCAGTACTTC; CDR3aa: CASSEYGEGTQYF
j_gene: TRBJ2-7; v_gene: TRBV6-1; abundance: NA; d_gene: TRBD2; CDR3nt: TGTGCCAGCGCGGAACTAGCGGGAGGGTACGAGCAGTACTTC; CDR3aa: CASAELAGGYEQYF
j_gene: TRBJ2-7; v_gene: TRBV27; abundance: NA; d_gene: NA; CDR3nt: TGTGCCAGCAGGCTACGGGGGGCGCGGTACGAGCAGTACTTC; CDR3aa: CASRLRGARYEQYF
j_gene: TRBJ1-3; v_gene: TRBV10-3; abundance: NA; d_gene: NA; CDR3nt: TGTGCCATCAGGGAAAATGGAAACACCGTATATTTT; CDR3aa: CAIRENGNTVYF
j_gene: TRBJ2-1; v_gene: TRBV28; abundance: few; d_gene: TRBD2; CDR3nt: TGTGCCAGCAGCCGGGGACTAGCGGGAGGGCATTCCTACAATGAGCAGTTCTTC; CDR3aa: CASSRGLAGGHSYNEQFF
j_gene: TRBJ2-1; v_gene: TRBV2; abundance: NA; d_gene: NA; CDR3nt: TGTGCCAGCAGCAAGGCCTACAATGAGCAGTTCTTC; CDR3aa: CASSKAYNEQFF
j_gene: TRBJ2-1; v_gene: TRBV7-9; abundance: NA; d_gene: NA; CDR3nt: TGTGCCAGCAGCATATCTTGGGATGAGCAGTTCTTC; CDR3aa: CASSISWDEQFF
j_gene: TRBJ2-7; v_gene: TRBV6-6; abundance: NA; d_gene: TRBD2; CDR3nt: TGTGCCAGCAGTTACTCGCGACTAGCGGGAGCCTACGAGCAGTACTTC; CDR3aa: CASSYSRLAGAYEQYF
j_gene: TRBJ2-1; v_gene: TRBV7-8; abundance: NA; d_gene: TRBD2; CDR3nt: TGTGCCAGCAGCTTAGAAGCGGGAGTGTACAATGAGCAGTTCTTC; CDR3aa: CASSLEAGVYNEQFF
j_gene: TRBJ2-5; v_gene: TRBV7-6; abundance: NA; d_gene: NA; CDR3nt: TGTGCCAGCAGCTTAGAGAGTCTAACCTGGGAGACCCAGTACTTC; CDR3aa: CASSLESLTWETQYF
j_gene: TRBJ2-7; v_gene: TRBV4-1; abundance: NA; d_gene: NA; CDR3nt: TGCGCCAGCAGCCAAGAGGCAGGCTCAATGCGGTACGAGCAGTACTTC; CDR3aa: CASSQEAGSMRYEQYF
j_gene: TRBJ2-1; v_gene: TRBV9; abundance: NA; d_gene: TRBD1; CDR3nt: TGTGCCAGCAGCCCTCGGGACAGCCATTACAATGAGCAGTTCTTC; CDR3aa: CASSPRDSHYNEQFF